This TCR beta chain came from a study of CD8 T cells in Susac syndrome. The RNA, roughly 0.45 to 1 ug, was put through reverse transcription using random hexamers. From the immunoSEQ multiplex PCR reads, TCRdb called clonotypes with MiXCR, one entry per CDR3 protein. The data show about 150,000 distinct CDR3 sequences, 85% to 95% seen once. Germline V gene data show CDR1 as MNHNS and CDR2 as SASEGT. Trimming removed 6 bases from V and 2 bases from J, with 14 bases in between. The CDR3 has 15 amino acids. Sequenced: CD8+ T cells from PBMCs. This chain uses TRBV6-1 with TRBJ1-3; a possible D gene is TRBD1 (5 bases). This receptor was obtained from a human donor with Susac syndrome. The CDR3 region is CASSETQATGNTIYF. The CDR3 nucleotides read TGTGCCAGCAGCGAAACACAGGCAACTGGAAACACCATATATTTT.